The present entry profiles one T cell receptor (beta chain) with its context. Its antigen is not identified. This entry belongs to a study of follicular helper T cells after annual influenza vaccination. Study results and limitations: Day 7 ICOS+CD38+ clones later appeared mostly in ICOS-CD38- cTfh.

Survey level resolution was used for TCRB sequencing. The table came from immunoSEQ multiplex PCR; TCRdb's copy has only in-frame clones and leaves some out. The table has 4,500 to 7,000 clones, 85% seen once; the top ten hold about 0.95%. Time point meaning: 2015-2016 season, pre-vaccination. V lost 2 bases and J lost 5; bases outside the gene matches: 5. This CDR3 has 14 amino acids. Per the germline V gene, CDR1 is SGHTA and CDR2 is FQGTGA. The sequencing used CXCR5+ CD38- circulating T follicular helper cells from blood, collected on the day of influenza vaccination. Specified subset: circulating Tfh, non-naive CD4+CXCR5+PD-1+ (ICOS+CD38+ or ICOS-CD38-). The chain couples TRBV7-3 to TRBJ2-5, with 7 positions matching TRBD1. This clonotype was sampled from an adult who received the influenza vaccine. CDR3 sequence (DNA): TGTGCCAGCAGCTTACAGGGCAGGGGGGAGACCCAGTACTTC. Amino acid sequence: CASSLQGRGETQYF.